The source of this TCR beta chain is a study of blood T cell repertoires in COVID-19. Deletions cut 6 bases from V and 2 bases from J, with 10 bases between. The length of the CDR3 is 13 residues. TCRdb's copy holds only in-frame clones and misses some; the assay was immunoSEQ multiplex PCR. Here the sample spans under 300,000 clones, about 89% being singletons. The gene calls are TRBV12-3 or TRBV12-4 and TRBJ1-1; D unclear. The origin of this receptor is a woman between 40 and 55 years old who had recovered from COVID-19. The sample consisted of PBMCs or T cells enriched from blood (not recorded which). CDR3: CASRVLSNTEAFF. CDR3 DNA: TGTGCCAGCAGGGTACTAAGCAACACTGAAGCTTTCTTT.